This TCR beta chain was obtained from a study of cytomegalovirus exposure and HLA in healthy donors. About the study: Out of 180 million or so T cells, an earlier analysis found fewer than 140 million unique TCR beta sequences in total.

Germline CDR1 SGDLS, CDR2 YYNGEE. V lost 0 bases, J lost 5 bases, and 14 bases lay in between. This CDR3 spans 15 amino acids. Study conclusions and caveats: 164 TCR beta chains were listed as cytomegalovirus-associated.

In the PCR, 60 Vbeta and 13 Jbeta primers were used. The data were produced by immunoSEQ multiplex PCR, yet TCRdb's version contains in-frame clones alone and is incomplete. The table has about 170,000 clones, 75% to 80% seen once; the top ten hold just under 6.5%. On this clone itself: Its antigen is not known.

The TCR was taken from a man aged 40-50 years in good health and CMV-seropositive. Material for sequencing was PBMCs. The J gene is TRBJ1-2, the V gene TRBV9; possibly TRBD1 for D (6 bases). CDR3 sequence (DNA): TGTGCCAGCAGCGTAGCCACAGGGCCCACTTATGGCTACACCTTC. This translates into CASSVATGPTYGYTF.